This entry features one TCR beta chain sequence. Its antigen is as yet unknown. The CDR3 is made up of 16 amino acids. Germline CDR1 and CDR2: SGHRS and YFSETQ. V lost 4 bases, J lost 2 bases, and 6 bases stayed unmatched. Here immunoSEQ multiplex PCR was the method, and the copy in TCRdb shows in-frame clones only, minus some. The table has about 140,000 clones, roughly 91% seen once. This sample is part of a study of T cell responses to AZD1222 COVID-19 vaccine. Broader study findings: Clonal diversity may have been underestimated, and the donors were mostly white British, with more females than males.

The sample here was peripheral blood, taken 28 days after the second AZD1222 dose. This sequence was found in an adult who received the AZD1222 COVID-19 vaccine. The V gene is TRBV5-1, the J gene TRBJ2-2; the match to TRBD1 covers 9 bases. CDR3 coding DNA: TGCGCCAGCAGCCCTGGGACAGGGTCAAACACCGGGGAGCTGTTTTTT. This sequence encodes CASSPGTGSNTGELFF.